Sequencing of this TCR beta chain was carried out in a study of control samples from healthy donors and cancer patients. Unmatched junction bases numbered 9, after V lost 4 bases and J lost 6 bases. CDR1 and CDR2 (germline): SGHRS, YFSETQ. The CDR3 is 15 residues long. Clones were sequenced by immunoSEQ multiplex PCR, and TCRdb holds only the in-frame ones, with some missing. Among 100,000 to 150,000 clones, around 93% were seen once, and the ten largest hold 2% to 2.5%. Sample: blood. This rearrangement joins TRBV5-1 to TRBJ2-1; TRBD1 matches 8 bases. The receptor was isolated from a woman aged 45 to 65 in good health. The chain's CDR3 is CASSHQNTGGNEQFF. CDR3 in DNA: TGCGCCAGCAGCCACCAAAACACAGGGGGCAATGAGCAGTTCTTC.